This entry is about one TCR beta chain. Its antigen remains unknown. This sample stems from a study of shared clonotypes between healthy human individuals. It was into CD45RA+ naive and CD45RA-negative memory subsets that the CD4+ cells were split. Study outcomes and limitations: Rarefaction exposed incomplete sorted-subset sequencing despite large depth. As a rule, naive subsets had a larger estimated richness than memory subsets.

The germline CDR1 and CDR2 sequences are LNHDA and SQIVND (reference sequence). The CDR3 covers 16 residues. V was pared by 3 bases and J by 6 bases, with 20 bases between. Under the authors' procedure: ImmunoSEQ only sent back junction sequences with no quality scores, so filtering was done differently. Method: immunoSEQ multiplex PCR; TCRdb's copy keeps in-frame clones and lacks some. V and J calls and clone size are given by that table; D and trimming were obtained from the DNA. The table records about 980,000 clones, over 75% of them present only once. What was sequenced was memory CD4+ T cells sorted from blood. Subset: CD45RA-negative fraction. The chain carries TRBV19 and TRBJ1-1, with a weak D call TRBD1 (6 bases). The origin of this receptor is a man in his late teens or twenties in good health. The CDR3 DNA is TGTGCCAGTAGTATGGGCCAGGGGATGGGGCGCGCTGAAGCTTTCTTT. It encodes CASSMGQGMGRAEAFF.